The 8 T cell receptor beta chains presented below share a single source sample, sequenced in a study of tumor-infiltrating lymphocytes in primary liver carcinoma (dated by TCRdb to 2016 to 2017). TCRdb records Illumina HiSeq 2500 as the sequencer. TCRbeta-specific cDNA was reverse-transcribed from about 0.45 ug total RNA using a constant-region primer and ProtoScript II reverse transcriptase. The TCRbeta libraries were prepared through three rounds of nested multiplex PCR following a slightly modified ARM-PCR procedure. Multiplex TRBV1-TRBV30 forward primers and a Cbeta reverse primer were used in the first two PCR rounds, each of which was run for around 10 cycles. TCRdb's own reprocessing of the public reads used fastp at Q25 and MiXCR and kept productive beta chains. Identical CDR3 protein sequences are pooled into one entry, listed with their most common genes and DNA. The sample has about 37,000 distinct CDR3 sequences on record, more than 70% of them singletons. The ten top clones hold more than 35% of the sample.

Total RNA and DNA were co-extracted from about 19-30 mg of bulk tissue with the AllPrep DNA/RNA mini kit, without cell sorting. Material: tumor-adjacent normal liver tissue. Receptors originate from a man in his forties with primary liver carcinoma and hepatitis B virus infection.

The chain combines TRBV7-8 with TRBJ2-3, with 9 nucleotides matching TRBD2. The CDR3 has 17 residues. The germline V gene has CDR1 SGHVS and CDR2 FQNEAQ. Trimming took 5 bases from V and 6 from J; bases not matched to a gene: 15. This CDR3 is CASSPWGLAVHRDTQYF. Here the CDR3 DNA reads TGTGCCAGCAGCCCGTGGGGACTAGCAGTCCACCGGGATACGCAGTATTTT.

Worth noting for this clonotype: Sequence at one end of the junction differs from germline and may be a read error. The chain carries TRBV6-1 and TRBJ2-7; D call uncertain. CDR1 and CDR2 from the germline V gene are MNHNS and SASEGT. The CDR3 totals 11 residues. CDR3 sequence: CASSEISEQYF. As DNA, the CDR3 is TGTGCTAGCAGTGAAATCAGCGAGCAGTACTTC.

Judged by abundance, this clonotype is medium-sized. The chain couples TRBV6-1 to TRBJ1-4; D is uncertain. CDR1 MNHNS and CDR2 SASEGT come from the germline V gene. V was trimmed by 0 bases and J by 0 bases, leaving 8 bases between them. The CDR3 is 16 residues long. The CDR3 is CASSEAGIATNEKLFF. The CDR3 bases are TGTGCCAGCAGTGAAGCGGGTATTGCAACTAATGAAAAACTGTTTTTT.

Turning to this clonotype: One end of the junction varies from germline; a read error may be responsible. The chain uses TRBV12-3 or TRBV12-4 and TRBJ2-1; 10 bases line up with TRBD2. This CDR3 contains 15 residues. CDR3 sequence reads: CASSLPAGGPHEQCF. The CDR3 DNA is TGTGCCAGTAGTTTACCAGCGGGAGGGCCCCATGAGCAGTGCTTC.

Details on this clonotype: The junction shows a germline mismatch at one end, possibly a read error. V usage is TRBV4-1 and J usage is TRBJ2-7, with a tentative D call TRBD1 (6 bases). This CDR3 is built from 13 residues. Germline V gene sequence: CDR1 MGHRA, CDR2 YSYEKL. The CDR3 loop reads CANSQSRDMAKYF. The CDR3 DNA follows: TGCGCCAACAGCCAGTCCCGGGACATGGCAAAGTACTTC.

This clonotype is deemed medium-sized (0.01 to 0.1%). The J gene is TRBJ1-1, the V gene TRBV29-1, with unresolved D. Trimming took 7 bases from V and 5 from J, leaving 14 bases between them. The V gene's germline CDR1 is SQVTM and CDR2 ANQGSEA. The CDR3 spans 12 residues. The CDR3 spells CSARHKGTEAFF. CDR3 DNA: TGCAGCGCTCGTCATAAGGGTACTGAAGCTTTCTTT.

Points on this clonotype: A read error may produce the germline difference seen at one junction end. The CDR3 region has the DNA TGTACCAGCAGTTTACTAGGGAGCCCCTACAATGAGCAGTTCTTC. Its translation: CTSSLLGSPYNEQFF. V and J are TRBV28 and TRBJ2-1; TRBD2 might be the D (5 bases). The CDR3 sequence is 15 residues long. The germline CDR1 and CDR2 sequences are MDHEN and SYDVKM.

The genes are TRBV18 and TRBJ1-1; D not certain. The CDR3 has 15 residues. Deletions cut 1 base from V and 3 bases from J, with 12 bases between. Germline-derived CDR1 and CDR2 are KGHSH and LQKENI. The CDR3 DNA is TGTGCCAGCTCACCACAGTTCGGGTTGTACACTGAAGCTTTCTTT. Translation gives CASSPQFGLYTEAFF.